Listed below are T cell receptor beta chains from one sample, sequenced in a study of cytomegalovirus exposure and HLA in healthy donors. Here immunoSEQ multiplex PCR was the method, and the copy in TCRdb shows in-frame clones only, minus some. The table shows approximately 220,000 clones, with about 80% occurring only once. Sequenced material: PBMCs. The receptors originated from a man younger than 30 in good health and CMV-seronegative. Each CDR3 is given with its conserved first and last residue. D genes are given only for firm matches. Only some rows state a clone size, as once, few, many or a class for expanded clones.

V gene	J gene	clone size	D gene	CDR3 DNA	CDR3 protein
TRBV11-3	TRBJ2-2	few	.	TGTGCCAGCAGCCCTACCAGGGGTAGTACCGGGGAGCTGTTTTTT	CASSPTRGSTGELFF
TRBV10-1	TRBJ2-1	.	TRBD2	TGCGCCAGCAGTGAGTTGGCGGGAGGAGGTTGGGGCAATGAGCAGTTCTTC	CASSELAGGGWGNEQFF
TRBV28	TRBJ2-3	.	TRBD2	TGTGCCAGCAGGGGGACTAGCGGGAGAAGTACGCAGTATTTT	CASRGTSGRSTQYF
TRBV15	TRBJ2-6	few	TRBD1	TGTGCCACCAGCAGCGCCTCGGGACAGGGAATCTCTGGGGCCAACGTCCTGACTTTC	CATSSASGQGISGANVLTF
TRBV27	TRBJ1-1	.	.	TGTGCCAGCAGCCTCCATGGGGGGACTGAAGCTTTCTTT	CASSLHGGTEAFF
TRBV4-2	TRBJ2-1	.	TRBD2	TGTGCCAGCAGCCAAGTTAGTGGGGCGGGAGGGCCCCGCTCCTACAATGAGCAGTTCTTC	CASSQVSGAGGPRSYNEQFF
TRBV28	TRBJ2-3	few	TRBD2	TGTGCCAGCAGTTCCCCCGGGAGGGAGGCAGATACGCAGTATTTT	CASSSPGREADTQYF
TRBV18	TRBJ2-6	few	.	TGTGCCAGCTCACCACTAGGCCTCGGGACTGGGGCCAACGTCCTGACTTTC	CASSPLGLGTGANVLTF
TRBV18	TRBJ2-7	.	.	TGTGCCAGCTCACCACCCTATCAGGTCTACGAGCAGTACTTC	CASSPPYQVYEQYF
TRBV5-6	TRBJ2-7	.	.	TGTGCCAGCAGCTCTCCAGCGGTGCCAAGCTCCTACGAGCAGTACTTC	CASSSPAVPSSYEQYF
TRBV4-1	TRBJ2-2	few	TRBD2	TGCGCCAGCAGCCAAGGGTCAGGACTAGCGGGAAACACCGGGGAGCTGTTTTTT	CASSQGSGLAGNTGELFF
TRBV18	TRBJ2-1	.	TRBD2	TGTGCCAGCTCACCACGTGCGGGAGGGCCGGTCAATGAGCAGTTCTTC	CASSPRAGGPVNEQFF
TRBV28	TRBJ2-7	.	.	TGTGCCAGCAGTTACGGCGGGAACAACTACGAGCAGTACTTC	CASSYGGNNYEQYF
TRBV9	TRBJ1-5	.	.	TGTGCCAGCAGCGTTACAGGGTATTGGAATCAGCCCCAGCATTTT	CASSVTGYWNQPQHF
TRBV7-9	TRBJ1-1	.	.	TGTGCCAGCAGACGCTACAGGGTCAGGAGCACTGAAGCTTTCTTT	CASRRYRVRSTEAFF
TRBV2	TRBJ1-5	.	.	TGTGCCAGCAGTGAATCGACAGTTAATCAGCCCCAGCATTTT	CASSESTVNQPQHF
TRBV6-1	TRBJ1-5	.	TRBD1	TGTGCCAGCAGTGATGTGCGGCAGGGGGCTGTTCAGCCCCAGCATTTT	CASSDVRQGAVQPQHF
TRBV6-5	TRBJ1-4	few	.	TGTGCCAGCAGACCGACGAAGGGGCGCGGAAAACTGTTTTTT	CASRPTKGRGKLFF
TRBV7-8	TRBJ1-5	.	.	TGTGCCAGCAGCTTAGGGGCAGGTGATAGTCAGCCCCAGCATTTT	CASSLGAGDSQPQHF
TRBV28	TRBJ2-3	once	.	TGTGCCAGCAGTTTGGGGGGAAGCACAGATACGCAGTATTTT	CASSLGGSTDTQYF
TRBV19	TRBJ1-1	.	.	TGTGCCAGCGGGGAGCCCCCCTTTGCCAGCATGAACACTGAAGCTTTCTTT	CASGEPPFASMNTEAFF
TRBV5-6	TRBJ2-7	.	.	TGTGCCAGCAGCCATCAGGACTACGAGCAGTACTTC	CASSHQDYEQYF
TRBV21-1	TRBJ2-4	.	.	TGTGCCAGCAGCAGACGGACAGGGGATCCCAAAAACATTCAGTACTTC	CASSRRTGDPKNIQYF
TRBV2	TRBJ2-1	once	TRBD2	TGTGCCAGCAGTGAAATCGGACTAGCCTACAATGAGCAGTTCTTC	CASSEIGLAYNEQFF
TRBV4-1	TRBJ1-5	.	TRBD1	TGCGCCAGCAGCCAGAGACAGGGACTCAATCAGCCCCAGCATTTT	CASSQRQGLNQPQHF
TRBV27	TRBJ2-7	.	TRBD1	TGTGCCAGCAGTTACCAAGGCCGGACAGGGCGCGAGCAGTACTTC	CASSYQGRTGREQYF
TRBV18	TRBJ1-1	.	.	TGTGCCAGCTCAGCGGGAGTAGGTGGGACTGAAGCTTTCTTT	CASSAGVGGTEAFF
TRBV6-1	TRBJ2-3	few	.	TGTGCCAGCAGTGAAGCGAGGGGACTTCGGACAGATACGCAGTATTTT	CASSEARGLRTDTQYF
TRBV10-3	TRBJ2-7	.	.	TGTGCCATCAGCGGACATAGGGAAGCCTACGAGCAGTACTTC	CAISGHREAYEQYF
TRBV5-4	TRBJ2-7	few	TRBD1	TGTGCCAGCAGCTTGGCTGGACAGGGGGCCTACGAGCAGTACTTC	CASSLAGQGAYEQYF
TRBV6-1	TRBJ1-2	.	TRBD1	TGTGCCAGCAGTAAACCGGGACAGGGAAACTATGGCTACACCTTC	CASSKPGQGNYGYTF
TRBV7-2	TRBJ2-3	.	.	TGTGCCAGCACCTCCCTAGGGGGCACAGATACGCAGTATTTT	CASTSLGGTDTQYF
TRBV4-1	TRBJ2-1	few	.	TGCGCCAGCAGCCAAGTAAATCTCATCGGGTCCTCTTACAATGAGCAGTTCTTC	CASSQVNLIGSSYNEQFF
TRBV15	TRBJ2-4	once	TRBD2	TGTGCCACCAGCACCCCTCTAGCGGGAGCCAAAAACATTCAGTACTTC	CATSTPLAGAKNIQYF
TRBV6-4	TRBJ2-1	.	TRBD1	TGTGCCAGTGCCGGGACAGAGTTCGGGAATGAGCAGTTCTTC	CASAGTEFGNEQFF
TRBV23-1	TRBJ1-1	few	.	TGCGCCAGCAGTCCTCGACTAACCGACAGGCGACCACCTGAAGCTTTCTTT	CASSPRLTDRRPPEAFF